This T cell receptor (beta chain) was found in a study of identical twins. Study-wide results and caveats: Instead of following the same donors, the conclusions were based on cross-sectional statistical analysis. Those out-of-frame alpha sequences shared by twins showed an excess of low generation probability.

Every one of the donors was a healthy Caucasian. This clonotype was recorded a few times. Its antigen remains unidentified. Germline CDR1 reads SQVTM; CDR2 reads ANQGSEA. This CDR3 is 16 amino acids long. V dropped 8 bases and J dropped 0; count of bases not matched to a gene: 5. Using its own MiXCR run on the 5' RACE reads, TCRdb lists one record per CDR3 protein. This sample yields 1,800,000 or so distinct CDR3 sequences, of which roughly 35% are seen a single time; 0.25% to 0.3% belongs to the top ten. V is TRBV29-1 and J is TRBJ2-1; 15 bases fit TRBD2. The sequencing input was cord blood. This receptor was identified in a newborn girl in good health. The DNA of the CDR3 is TGCAGCCGGGGACTAGCGGGAGGACCCTCCTACAATGAGCAGTTCTTC. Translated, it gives CSRGLAGGPSYNEQFF.